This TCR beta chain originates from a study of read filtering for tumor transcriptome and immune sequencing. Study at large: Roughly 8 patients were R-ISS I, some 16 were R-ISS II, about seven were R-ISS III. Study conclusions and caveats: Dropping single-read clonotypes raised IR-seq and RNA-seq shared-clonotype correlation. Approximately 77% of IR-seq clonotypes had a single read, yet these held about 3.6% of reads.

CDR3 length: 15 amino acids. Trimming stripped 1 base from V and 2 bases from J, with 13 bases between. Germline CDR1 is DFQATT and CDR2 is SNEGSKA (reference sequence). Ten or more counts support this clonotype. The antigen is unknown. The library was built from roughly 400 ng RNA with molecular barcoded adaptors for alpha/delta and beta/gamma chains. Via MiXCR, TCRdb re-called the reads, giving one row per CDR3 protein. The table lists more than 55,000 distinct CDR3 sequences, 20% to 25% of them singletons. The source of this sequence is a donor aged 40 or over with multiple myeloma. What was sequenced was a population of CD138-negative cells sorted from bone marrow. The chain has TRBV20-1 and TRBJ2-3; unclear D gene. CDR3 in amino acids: CSARVRLGSTDTQYF. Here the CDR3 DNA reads TGCAGTGCTAGAGTTCGGCTAGGGTCCACAGATACGCAGTATTTT.